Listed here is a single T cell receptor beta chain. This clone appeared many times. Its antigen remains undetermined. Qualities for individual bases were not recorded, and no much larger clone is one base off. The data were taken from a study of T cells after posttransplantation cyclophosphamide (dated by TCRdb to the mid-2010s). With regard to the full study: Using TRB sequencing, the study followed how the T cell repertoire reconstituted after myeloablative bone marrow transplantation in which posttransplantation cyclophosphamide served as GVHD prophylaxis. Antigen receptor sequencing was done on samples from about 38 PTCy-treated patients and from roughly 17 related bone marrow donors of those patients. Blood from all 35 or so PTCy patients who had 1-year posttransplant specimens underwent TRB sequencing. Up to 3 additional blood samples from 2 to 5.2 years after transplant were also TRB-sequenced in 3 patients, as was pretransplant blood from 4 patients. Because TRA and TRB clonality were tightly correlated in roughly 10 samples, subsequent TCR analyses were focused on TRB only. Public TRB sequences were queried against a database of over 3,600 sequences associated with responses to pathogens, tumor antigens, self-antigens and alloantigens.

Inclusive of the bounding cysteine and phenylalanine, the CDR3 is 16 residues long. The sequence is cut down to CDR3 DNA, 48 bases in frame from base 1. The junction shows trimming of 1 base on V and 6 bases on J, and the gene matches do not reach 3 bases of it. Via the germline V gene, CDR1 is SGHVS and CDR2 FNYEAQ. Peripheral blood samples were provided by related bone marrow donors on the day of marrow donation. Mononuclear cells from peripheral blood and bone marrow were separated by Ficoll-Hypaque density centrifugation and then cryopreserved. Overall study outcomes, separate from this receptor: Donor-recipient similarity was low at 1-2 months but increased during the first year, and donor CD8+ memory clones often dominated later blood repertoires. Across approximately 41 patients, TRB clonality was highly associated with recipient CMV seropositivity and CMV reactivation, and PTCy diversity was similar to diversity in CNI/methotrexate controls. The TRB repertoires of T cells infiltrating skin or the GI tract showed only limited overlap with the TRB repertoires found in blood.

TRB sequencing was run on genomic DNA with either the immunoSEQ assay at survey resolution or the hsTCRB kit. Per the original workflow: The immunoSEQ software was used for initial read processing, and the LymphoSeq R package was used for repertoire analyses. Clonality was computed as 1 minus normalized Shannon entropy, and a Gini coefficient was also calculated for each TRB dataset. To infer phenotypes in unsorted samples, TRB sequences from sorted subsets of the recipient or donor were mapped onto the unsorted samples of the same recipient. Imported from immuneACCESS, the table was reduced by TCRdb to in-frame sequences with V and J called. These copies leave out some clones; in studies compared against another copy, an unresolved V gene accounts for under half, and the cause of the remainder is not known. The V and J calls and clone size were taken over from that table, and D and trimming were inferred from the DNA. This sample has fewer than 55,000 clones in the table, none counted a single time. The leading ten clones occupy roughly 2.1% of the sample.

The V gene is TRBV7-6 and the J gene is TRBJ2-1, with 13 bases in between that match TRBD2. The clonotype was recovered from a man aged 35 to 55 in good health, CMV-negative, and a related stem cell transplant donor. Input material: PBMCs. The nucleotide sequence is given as TGTGCCAGCAGCTTAGGCGGACTAGCGGGAGCCAATGAGCAGTTCTTC. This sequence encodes CASSLGGLAGANEQFF.